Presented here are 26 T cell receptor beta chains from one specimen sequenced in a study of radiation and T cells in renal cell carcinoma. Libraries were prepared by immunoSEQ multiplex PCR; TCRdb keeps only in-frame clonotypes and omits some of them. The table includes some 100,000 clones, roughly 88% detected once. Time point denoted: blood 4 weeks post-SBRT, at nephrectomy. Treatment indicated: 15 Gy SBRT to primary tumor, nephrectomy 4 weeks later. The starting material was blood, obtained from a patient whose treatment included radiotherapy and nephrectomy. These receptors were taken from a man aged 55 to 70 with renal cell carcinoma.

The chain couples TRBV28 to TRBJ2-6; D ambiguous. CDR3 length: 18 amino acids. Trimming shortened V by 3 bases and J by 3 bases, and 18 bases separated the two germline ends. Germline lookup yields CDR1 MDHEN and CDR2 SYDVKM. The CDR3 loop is CASSLGPRRSGGANVLTF. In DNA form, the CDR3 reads TGTGCCAGCAGTTTGGGCCCGCGTAGGAGTGGTGGGGCCAACGTCCTGACTTTC.

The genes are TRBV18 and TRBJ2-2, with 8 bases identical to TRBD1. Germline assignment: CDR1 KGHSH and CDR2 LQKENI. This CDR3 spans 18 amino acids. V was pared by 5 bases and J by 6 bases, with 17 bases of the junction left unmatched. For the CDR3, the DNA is TGTGCCAGCTCAGAAAGAGTCGCAGGGGGCGGATCTCCCGGGGAGCTGTTTTTT. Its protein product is CASSERVAGGGSPGELFF.

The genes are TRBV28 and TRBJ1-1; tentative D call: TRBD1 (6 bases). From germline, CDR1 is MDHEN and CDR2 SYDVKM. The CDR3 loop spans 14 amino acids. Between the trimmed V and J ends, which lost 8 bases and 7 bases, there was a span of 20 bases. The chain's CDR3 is CASSFRGIAYEAFF. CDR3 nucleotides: TGTGCCAGCTCGTTCAGGGGAATCGCCTATGAAGCTTTCTTT.

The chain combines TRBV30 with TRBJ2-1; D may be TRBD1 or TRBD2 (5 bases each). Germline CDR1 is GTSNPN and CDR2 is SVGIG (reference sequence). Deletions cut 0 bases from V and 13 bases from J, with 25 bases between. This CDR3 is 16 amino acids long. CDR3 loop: CAWSVRGEGSKSSQFF. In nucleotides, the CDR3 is TGTGCCTGGAGTGTAAGGGGTGAGGGTAGCAAGTCTTCCCAGTTCTTC. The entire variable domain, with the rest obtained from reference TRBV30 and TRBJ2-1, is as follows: SQTIHQWPATLVQPVGSPLSLECTVEGTSNPNLYWYRQAAGRGLQLLFYSVGIGQISSEVPQNLSASRPQDRQFILSSKKLLLSDSGFYLCAWSVRGEGSKSSQFFGPGTRLTVL.

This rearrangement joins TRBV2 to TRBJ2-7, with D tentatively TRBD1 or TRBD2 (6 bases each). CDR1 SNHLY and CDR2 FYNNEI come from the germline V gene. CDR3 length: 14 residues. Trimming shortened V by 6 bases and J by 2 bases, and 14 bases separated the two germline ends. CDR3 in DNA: TGTGCCAGCAGAGGGGGGCGGTGGACCTACGAGCAGTACTTC. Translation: CASRGGRWTYEQYF.

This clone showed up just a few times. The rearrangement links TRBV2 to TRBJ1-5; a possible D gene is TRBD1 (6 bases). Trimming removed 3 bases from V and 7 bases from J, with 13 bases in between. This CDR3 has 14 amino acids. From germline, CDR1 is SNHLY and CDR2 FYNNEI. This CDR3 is CASSDLTGMQPQHF. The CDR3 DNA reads TGTGCCAGCAGTGACCTGACAGGTATGCAGCCCCAGCATTTT.

The CDR3 is CAWSVGTQYF. CDR3 DNA sequence: TGTGCCTGGAGTGTGGGTACGCAGTATTTT. This chain connects TRBV30 to TRBJ2-3; D gene unclear. Trimming stripped 0 bases from V and 8 bases from J, with 3 bases between. Germline assignment: CDR1 GTSNPN and CDR2 SVGIG (reference sequence). This CDR3 has 10 residues.

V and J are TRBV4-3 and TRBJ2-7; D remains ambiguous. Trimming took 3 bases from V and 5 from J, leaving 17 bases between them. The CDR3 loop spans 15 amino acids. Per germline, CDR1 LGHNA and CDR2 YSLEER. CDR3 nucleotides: TGCGCCAGCAGCCAGCGGATCACGGCTTGGGACGAGCAGTACTTC. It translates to CASSQRITAWDEQYF.

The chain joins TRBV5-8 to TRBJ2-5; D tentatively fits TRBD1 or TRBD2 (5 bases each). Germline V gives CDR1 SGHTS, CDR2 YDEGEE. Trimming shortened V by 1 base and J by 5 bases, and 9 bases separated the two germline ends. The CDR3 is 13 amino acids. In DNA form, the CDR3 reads TGTGCCAGCAGCTTGATAGGGGACGAGACCCAGTACTTC. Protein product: CASSLIGDETQYF.

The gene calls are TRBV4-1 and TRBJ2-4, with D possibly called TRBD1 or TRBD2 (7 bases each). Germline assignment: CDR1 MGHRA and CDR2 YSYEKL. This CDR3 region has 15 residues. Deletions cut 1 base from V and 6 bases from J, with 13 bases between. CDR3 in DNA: TGCGCCAGCAGCCAAGGACAGGGAGGGGGAAACATTCAGTACTTC. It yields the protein CASSQGQGGGNIQYF.

The CDR3 loop reads CASSDSIGNTEAFF. The CDR3 coding sequence is TGTGCCAGCAGCGATTCCATAGGGAACACTGAAGCTTTCTTT. The chain has TRBV9 and TRBJ1-1; no clear D gene. Looked up from germline, CDR1 is SGDLS and CDR2 is YYNGEE. The V end was cut by 3 bases, the J end by 1 base, with 10 bases between. CDR3 length equals 14 residues.

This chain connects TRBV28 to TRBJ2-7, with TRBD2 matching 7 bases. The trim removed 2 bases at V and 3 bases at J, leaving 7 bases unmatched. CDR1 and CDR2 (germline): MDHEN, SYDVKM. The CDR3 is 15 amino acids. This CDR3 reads CASSLDPAGNYEQYF. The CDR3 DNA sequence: TGTGCCAGCAGTTTAGATCCAGCGGGAAACTACGAGCAGTACTTC.

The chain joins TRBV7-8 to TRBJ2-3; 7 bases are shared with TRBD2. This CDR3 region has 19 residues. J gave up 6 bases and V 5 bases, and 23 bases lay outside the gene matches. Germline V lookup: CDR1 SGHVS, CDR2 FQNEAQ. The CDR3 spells CASSLGAAGRGSVPDTQYF. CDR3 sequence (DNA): TGTGCCAGCAGCCTAGGGGCAGCCGGGCGCGGGAGCGTCCCGGATACGCAGTATTTT.

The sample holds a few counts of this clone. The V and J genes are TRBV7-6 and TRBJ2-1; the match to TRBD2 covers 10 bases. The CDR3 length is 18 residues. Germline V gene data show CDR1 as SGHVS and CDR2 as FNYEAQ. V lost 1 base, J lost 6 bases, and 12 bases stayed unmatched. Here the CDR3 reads CASSLGLASGSWGNEQFF. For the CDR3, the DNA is TGTGCCAGCAGCTTAGGCCTGGCTAGCGGGAGCTGGGGCAATGAGCAGTTCTTC. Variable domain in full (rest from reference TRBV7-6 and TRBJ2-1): GAGVSQSPRYKVTKRGQDVALRCDPISGHVSLYWYRQALGQGPEFLTYFNYEAQQDKSGLPNDRFSAERPEGSISTLTIQRTEQRDSAMYRCASSLGLASGSWGNEQFFGPGTRLTVL.

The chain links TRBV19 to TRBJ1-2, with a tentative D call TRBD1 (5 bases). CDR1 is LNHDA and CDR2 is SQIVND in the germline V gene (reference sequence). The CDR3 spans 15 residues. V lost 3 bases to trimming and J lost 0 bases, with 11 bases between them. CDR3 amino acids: CASSIYDSTNYGYTF. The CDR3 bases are TGTGCCAGTAGTATCTATGACAGTACTAACTATGGCTACACCTTC.

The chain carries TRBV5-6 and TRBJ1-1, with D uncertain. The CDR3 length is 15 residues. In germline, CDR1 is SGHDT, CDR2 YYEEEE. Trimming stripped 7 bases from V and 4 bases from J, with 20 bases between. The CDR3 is CASANAPSAATEAFF. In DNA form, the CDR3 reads TGTGCCAGCGCTAACGCCCCGTCGGCCGCCACTGAAGCTTTCTTT.

The CDR3 is CASSPRPGYGYTF. The CDR3 DNA reads as TGTGCCAGCAGCCCTCGACCCGGCTATGGCTACACCTTC. The chain is built from TRBV7-9 and TRBJ1-2; D is uncertain. The germline V gene encodes CDR1 SEHNR and CDR2 FQNEAQ (reference sequence). V lost 5 bases, J lost 4 bases, and 11 bases lay in between. The CDR3 length is 13 residues.

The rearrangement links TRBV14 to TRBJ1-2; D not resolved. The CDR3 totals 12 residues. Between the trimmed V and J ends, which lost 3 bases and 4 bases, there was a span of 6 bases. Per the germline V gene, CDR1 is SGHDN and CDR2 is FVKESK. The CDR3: CASSQWGYGYTF. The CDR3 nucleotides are TGTGCCAGCAGCCAGTGGGGCTATGGCTACACCTTC.

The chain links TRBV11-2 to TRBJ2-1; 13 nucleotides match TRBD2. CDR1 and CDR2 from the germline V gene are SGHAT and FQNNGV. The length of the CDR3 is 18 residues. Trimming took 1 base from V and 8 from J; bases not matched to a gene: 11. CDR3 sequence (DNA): TGTGCCAGCAGCTTAGCTGGGACTAGCGGGATTGGGGGATATGAGCAGTTCTTC. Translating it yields CASSLAGTSGIGGYEQFF.

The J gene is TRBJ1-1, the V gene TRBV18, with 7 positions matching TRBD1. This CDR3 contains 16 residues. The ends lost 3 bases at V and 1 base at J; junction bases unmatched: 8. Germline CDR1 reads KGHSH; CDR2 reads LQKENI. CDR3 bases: TGTGCCAGCTCACCTTTCCGGACAGGCACGAACACTGAAGCTTTCTTT. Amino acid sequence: CASSPFRTGTNTEAFF.

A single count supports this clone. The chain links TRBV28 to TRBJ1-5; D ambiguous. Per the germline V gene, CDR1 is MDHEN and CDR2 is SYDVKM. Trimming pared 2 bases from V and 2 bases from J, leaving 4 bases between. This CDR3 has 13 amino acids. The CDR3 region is CASSLPGNQPQHF. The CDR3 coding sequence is TGTGCCAGCAGTTTACCTGGCAATCAGCCCCAGCATTTT.

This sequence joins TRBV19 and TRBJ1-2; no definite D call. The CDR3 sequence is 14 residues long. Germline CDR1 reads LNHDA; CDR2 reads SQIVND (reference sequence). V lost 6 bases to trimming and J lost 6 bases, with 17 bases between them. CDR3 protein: CASSEPGGYDGYTF. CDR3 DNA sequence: TGTGCCAGTAGCGAACCTGGAGGGTATGATGGCTACACCTTC.

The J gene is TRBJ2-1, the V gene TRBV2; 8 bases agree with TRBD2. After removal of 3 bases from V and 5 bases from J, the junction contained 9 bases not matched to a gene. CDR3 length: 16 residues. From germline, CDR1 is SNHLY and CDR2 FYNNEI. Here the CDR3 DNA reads TGTGCCAGCAGTGACCCCGGGAGGGCCGGGAACAATGAGCAGTTCTTC. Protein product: CASSDPGRAGNNEQFF.

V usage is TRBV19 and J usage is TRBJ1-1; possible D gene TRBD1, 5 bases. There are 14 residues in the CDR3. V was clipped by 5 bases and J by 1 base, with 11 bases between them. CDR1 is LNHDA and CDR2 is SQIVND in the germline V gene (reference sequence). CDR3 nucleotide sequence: TGTGCCAGTAGTGTCCGGGACGGGAACACTGAAGCTTTCTTT. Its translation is CASSVRDGNTEAFF.

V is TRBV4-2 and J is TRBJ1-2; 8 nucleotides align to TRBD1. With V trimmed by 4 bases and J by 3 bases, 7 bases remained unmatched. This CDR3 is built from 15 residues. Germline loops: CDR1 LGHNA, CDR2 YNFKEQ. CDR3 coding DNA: TGTGCCAGCAGCCCATCTGGACAGGGAGACTATGGCTACACCTTC. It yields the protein CASSPSGQGDYGYTF.

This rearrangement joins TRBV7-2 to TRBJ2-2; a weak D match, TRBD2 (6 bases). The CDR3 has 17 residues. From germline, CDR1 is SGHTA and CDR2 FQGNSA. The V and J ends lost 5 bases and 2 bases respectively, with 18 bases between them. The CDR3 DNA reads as TGTGCCAGCAGCCCGGCAGGTGGGAGGACCAACACCGGGGAGCTGTTTTTT. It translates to CASSPAGGRTNTGELFF.